This T cell receptor beta chain was identified in a study of blood T cell repertoires in COVID-19 (dated by TCRdb to between 2020 and 2021). With respect to the entire study: Recovered participants in ImmuneRACE Cohort 3 were defined as having two consecutive negative NP/OP PCR tests, clearance from a healthcare professional, or resolution of symptoms. Collaborator samples came from the United States, Italy and Spain and covered acute and convalescent phases of COVID-19. The material from the prospective study consisted of cDNA or gDNA derived from T cells, B-cell-depleted T cells, or PBMCs. Subjects who had been exposed to COVID-19, were actively infected with it, or had recovered from it provided the deeply sampled blood TCRbeta repertoires that made up the dataset. A freely available public database, intended as a resource for researchers studying the immune response to SARS-CoV-2, is where the repertoires were released. Samples came from the ongoing ImmuneRACE study (first 160 participants) plus 1,254 subjects from 6 global collaborators. The sample metadata nearly always contained a de-identified subject ID, COVID-19 status, age in years and sex. HLA class I and class II types, where available, came from metadata supplied by the sample provider rather than from assay-based typing.

A distance of 12 bases separates the germline ends of V and J, which lose 0 bases and 6 bases respectively. From cysteine to phenylalanine, the CDR3 is 14 amino acids long. The kept DNA is CDR3 alone, 42 bases in frame from the first base. CDR1 and CDR2, looked up from the germline V gene, are SGDLS and YYNGEE. Enrolling through a virtual design, the prospective study's participants ranged in age from about 18 to 89 years and lived across roughly 24 United States geographic areas. To assign participants to cohorts, the prospective study relied on clinical history that participants themselves reported in a screening survey and a study questionnaire. Each participant in the prospective study had whole blood, serum and a nasopharyngeal or oropharyngeal swab collected by mobile phlebotomists. Additional blood draws and questionnaires over an approximately 2-month period could optionally be provided by prospective study participants. Prospective study blood samples were shipped either frozen or at room temperature before DNA extraction.

Comment on this clone: Its cognate antigen has yet to be identified. No much larger clone exists at a distance of one base, and base qualities are not known.

TCRbeta CDR3 regions were amplified from genomic DNA by means of the immunoSEQ Assay, a bias-controlled multiplex PCR. For the original study's pipeline: Within the assay, amplification of reference gene primers was used to estimate how many nucleated cells each sample contained. To quantify the absolute abundance of each unique TCRbeta CDR3 rearrangement, sequence reads were collapsed and filtered. Productive Simpson clonality was computed per sample as the square root of Simpson's diversity index over productive rearrangements. This is the immuneACCESS table as TCRdb keeps it, with only in-frame sequences that have V and J called. A part of the clones is gone; compared with another copy, unresolved V genes explain less than half, and the rest is unexplained. The D gene and trimming were derived from the DNA, and the V and J assignments and clone size from that table. The sample table lists around 300,000 clones, more than 75% of them with a count of one. Around 2% of the sample lies in the top ten.

The investigation overall reported the following: The amount of clinical and demographic metadata varied by source and participant and was provided uncurated.

The origin of this receptor is a woman aged 60 to 75 in a cohort exposed to, infected with or recovered from COVID-19 (not recorded which). What was sequenced was PBMCs or T cells enriched from blood (not recorded which). Recombination linked TRBV9 to TRBJ1-1, with a weak D call of TRBD1 (5 bases match). The CDR3: CASSVEGAGAEAFF. The DNA reads as follows: TGTGCCAGCAGCGTAGAAGGGGCGGGGGCTGAAGCTTTCTTT.